A selection of T cell receptor beta chains follows, all from one sample in a study of regulatory T cells in long-lasting Graves disease. TCRdb called the multiplex PCR reads again in MiXCR, with one record for every CDR3 protein. This table holds under 800,000 distinct CDR3 sequences, roughly 15% found once. These data also featured in a second study, about T cells in Graves' hyperthyroidism and ophthalmopathy.

The specimen was peripheral blood mononuclear cells (PBMCs), collected at new diagnosis, from a patient treated with antithyroid drugs. The origin of the receptors is a woman in her thirties with Graves disease. CDR3s leave out the opening cysteine and the closing phenylalanine or tryptophan. Each record gives: J gene, clone size, D gene, V gene, CDR3 protein. D genes are given only for firm matches. Only some rows state a clone size, as once, few, many or a class for expanded clones.

J gene: TRBJ2-7
clone size: many
D gene: TRBD1
V gene: TRBV5-1
CDR3 protein: ASNDPGQSYEQY

J gene: TRBJ2-5
clone size: .
D gene: .
V gene: TRBV18
CDR3 protein: ASSDRLQETQY

J gene: TRBJ2-3
clone size: many
D gene: .
V gene: TRBV28
CDR3 protein: ASRVSTDTQY

J gene: TRBJ2-1
clone size: .
D gene: TRBD2
V gene: TRBV6-2/TRBV6-3
CDR3 protein: ASSEVLAANEQF

J gene: TRBJ2-3
clone size: many
D gene: TRBD2
V gene: TRBV11-2
CDR3 protein: ASSAGLANTDTQY

J gene: TRBJ2-2
clone size: .
D gene: TRBD2
V gene: TRBV7-2
CDR3 protein: ASSFLAGGSGELF

J gene: TRBJ2-3
clone size: many
D gene: .
V gene: TRBV29-1
CDR3 protein: SVPSVDTQY

J gene: TRBJ1-6
clone size: few
D gene: TRBD1
V gene: TRBV4-1
CDR3 protein: ASSQEQGASNSPLH

J gene: TRBJ1-1
clone size: many
D gene: .
V gene: TRBV7-9
CDR3 protein: ASSLGGSLEAF

J gene: TRBJ2-1
clone size: many
D gene: TRBD2
V gene: TRBV11-2
CDR3 protein: ASSLMSAGGSNEQF

J gene: TRBJ2-4
clone size: many
D gene: .
V gene: TRBV7-9
CDR3 protein: ASSLPGSNIQY

J gene: TRBJ1-4
clone size: many
D gene: .
V gene: TRBV28
CDR3 protein: ASSLGGAAIATNEKLF

J gene: TRBJ2-3
clone size: many
D gene: TRBD2
V gene: TRBV29-1
CDR3 protein: SVDRGPTSGSSDTQY

J gene: TRBJ2-1
clone size: many
D gene: TRBD2
V gene: TRBV28
CDR3 protein: ASTLAGGNNEQF

J gene: TRBJ1-6
clone size: .
D gene: TRBD1
V gene: TRBV27
CDR3 protein: ASRAGTGGSNSPLH

J gene: TRBJ1-3
clone size: few
D gene: TRBD1
V gene: TRBV6-1
CDR3 protein: ASSGTGAGNTIY

J gene: TRBJ1-2
clone size: .
D gene: TRBD1
V gene: TRBV19
CDR3 protein: ASSIAWTGDSYGYT

J gene: TRBJ1-2
clone size: many
D gene: .
V gene: TRBV19
CDR3 protein: ASSNREALRGYT

J gene: TRBJ2-7
clone size: few
D gene: TRBD1
V gene: TRBV20-1
CDR3 protein: SAIRRQGVSYEQY

J gene: TRBJ1-2
clone size: many
D gene: .
V gene: TRBV28
CDR3 protein: ASSDPSGQEASYGYT

J gene: TRBJ2-3
clone size: once
D gene: TRBD2
V gene: TRBV20-1
CDR3 protein: SARMGGSSSTDTQY

J gene: TRBJ2-7
clone size: few
D gene: TRBD2
V gene: TRBV12-3/TRBV12-4
CDR3 protein: ASSHPSGSGSDEQY

J gene: TRBJ2-3
clone size: .
D gene: .
V gene: TRBV19
CDR3 protein: ASSPRLVGGTDTQY

J gene: TRBJ1-1
clone size: .
D gene: .
V gene: TRBV10-3
CDR3 protein: AISPGGPTEAF

J gene: TRBJ2-2
clone size: .
D gene: .
V gene: TRBV7-3
CDR3 protein: ASSSPGSGTNTGELF

J gene: TRBJ1-5
clone size: many
D gene: .
V gene: TRBV2
CDR3 protein: ASSGPGGTNQPQH

J gene: TRBJ1-5
clone size: many
D gene: .
V gene: TRBV28
CDR3 protein: ASREAMQPQH

J gene: TRBJ2-4
clone size: .
D gene: TRBD1
V gene: TRBV6-1
CDR3 protein: ASSLLDRGLQY

J gene: TRBJ1-2
clone size: many
D gene: .
V gene: TRBV7-2
CDR3 protein: ASSLWGGYT

J gene: TRBJ1-1
clone size: .
D gene: TRBD1
V gene: TRBV5-4
CDR3 protein: ASSWDRENTEAF

J gene: TRBJ1-1
clone size: few
D gene: .
V gene: TRBV2
CDR3 protein: ASNFESRAGGEAF

J gene: TRBJ1-6
clone size: .
D gene: .
V gene: TRBV11-2
CDR3 protein: ASSLESGPLSSYNSPLH

J gene: TRBJ2-6
clone size: few
D gene: TRBD2
V gene: TRBV2
CDR3 protein: ASSRRLAGQSGANVLT

J gene: TRBJ2-3
clone size: few
D gene: TRBD2
V gene: TRBV29-1
CDR3 protein: SVTGTSGRPSTDTQY

J gene: TRBJ1-1
clone size: many
D gene: .
V gene: TRBV30
CDR3 protein: AWSFIEQGEAF

J gene: TRBJ2-1
clone size: .
D gene: TRBD1
V gene: TRBV6-2/TRBV6-3
CDR3 protein: ASSYPTGTGDHRGQF

J gene: TRBJ2-1
clone size: few
D gene: .
V gene: TRBV20-1
CDR3 protein: SARDDRFEIYNEQF

J gene: TRBJ1-3
clone size: .
D gene: .
V gene: TRBV10-3
CDR3 protein: AIGGAGNTIY

J gene: TRBJ1-1
clone size: many
D gene: .
V gene: TRBV12-3/TRBV12-4
CDR3 protein: ASSYVRREAF

J gene: TRBJ1-5
clone size: few
D gene: TRBD1
V gene: TRBV30
CDR3 protein: AWSGQGANGNQPQH

J gene: TRBJ1-5
clone size: many
D gene: .
V gene: TRBV2
CDR3 protein: ASSGPYSNQPQH

J gene: TRBJ2-2
clone size: few
D gene: TRBD2
V gene: TRBV29-1
CDR3 protein: SVALAGHPTGELF

J gene: TRBJ2-3
clone size: once
D gene: TRBD2
V gene: TRBV7-2
CDR3 protein: ASSPALAGGGSDTQY

J gene: TRBJ2-5
clone size: many
D gene: TRBD2
V gene: TRBV29-1
CDR3 protein: SVVGTSGHVKTQY

J gene: TRBJ2-5
clone size: few
D gene: .
V gene: TRBV5-4
CDR3 protein: ASSPTGTPKETQY

J gene: TRBJ2-5
clone size: .
D gene: .
V gene: TRBV9
CDR3 protein: ASSPLWGMDQETQY

J gene: TRBJ1-2
clone size: few
D gene: TRBD1
V gene: TRBV18
CDR3 protein: ASSPLLTGEDGYT

J gene: TRBJ1-5
clone size: once
D gene: TRBD1
V gene: TRBV9
CDR3 protein: ASSKQGTEHQPQH

J gene: TRBJ2-3
clone size: .
D gene: TRBD1
V gene: TRBV3-1
CDR3 protein: ASMDRSSTDTQY

J gene: TRBJ2-7
clone size: .
D gene: .
V gene: TRBV4-1
CDR3 protein: ASSQEWGGSYEQY